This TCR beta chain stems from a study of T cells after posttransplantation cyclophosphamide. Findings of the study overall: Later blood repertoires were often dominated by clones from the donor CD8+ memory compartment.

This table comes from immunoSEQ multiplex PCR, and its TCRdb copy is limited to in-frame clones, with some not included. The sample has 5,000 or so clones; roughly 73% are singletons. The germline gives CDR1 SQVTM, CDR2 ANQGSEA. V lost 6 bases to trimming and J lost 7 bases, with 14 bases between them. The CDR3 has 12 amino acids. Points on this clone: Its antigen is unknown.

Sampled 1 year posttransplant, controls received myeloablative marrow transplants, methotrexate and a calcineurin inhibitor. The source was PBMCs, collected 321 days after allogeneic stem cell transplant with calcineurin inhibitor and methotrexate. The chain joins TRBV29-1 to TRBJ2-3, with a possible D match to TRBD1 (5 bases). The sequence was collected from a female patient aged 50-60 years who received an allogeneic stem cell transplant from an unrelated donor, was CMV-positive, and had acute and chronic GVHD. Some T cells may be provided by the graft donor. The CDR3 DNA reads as TGCAGCGTCGATGTGGACACCCATACGCAGTATTTT. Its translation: CSVDVDTHTQYF.